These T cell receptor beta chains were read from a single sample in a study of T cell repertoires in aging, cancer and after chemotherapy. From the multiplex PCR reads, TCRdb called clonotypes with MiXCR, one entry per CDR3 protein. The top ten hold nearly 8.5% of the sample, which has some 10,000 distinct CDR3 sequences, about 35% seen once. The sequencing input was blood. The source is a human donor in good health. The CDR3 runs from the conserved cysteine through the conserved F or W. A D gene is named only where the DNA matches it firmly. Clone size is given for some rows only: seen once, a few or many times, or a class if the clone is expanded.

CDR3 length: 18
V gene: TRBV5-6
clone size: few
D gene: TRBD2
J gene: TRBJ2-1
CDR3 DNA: TGTGCCAGCAGCTGGGTACCTACGTTTAGCGGGGGGAACAATGAGCAGTTCTTC
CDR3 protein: CASSWVPTFSGGNNEQFF

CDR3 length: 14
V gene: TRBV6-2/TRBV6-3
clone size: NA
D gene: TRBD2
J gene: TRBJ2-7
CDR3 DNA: TGTGCCAGCAGTTATGGGGAGGGAGTCTACGAGCAGTACTTC
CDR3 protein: CASSYGEGVYEQYF

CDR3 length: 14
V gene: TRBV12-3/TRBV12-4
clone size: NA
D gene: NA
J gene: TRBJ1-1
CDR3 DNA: TGTGCCAGCAGCCGCCGACAGACTAACACTGAAGCTTTCTTT
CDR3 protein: CASSRRQTNTEAFF

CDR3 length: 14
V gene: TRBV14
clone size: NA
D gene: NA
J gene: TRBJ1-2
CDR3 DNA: TGTGCCAGCAGCCAGAGACAATGGGGTTATGGCTACACCTTC
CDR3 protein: CASSQRQWGYGYTF

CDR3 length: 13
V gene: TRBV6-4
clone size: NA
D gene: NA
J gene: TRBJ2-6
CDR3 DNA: TGTGCCAGCAGTGACCCTGGGGCCAACGTCCTGACTTTC
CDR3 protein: CASSDPGANVLTF

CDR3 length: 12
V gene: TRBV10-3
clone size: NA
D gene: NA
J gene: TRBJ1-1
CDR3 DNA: TGTGCCAGCAGTCTAGGACGCTCTGAAGCTTTCTTT
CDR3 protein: CASSLGRSEAFF

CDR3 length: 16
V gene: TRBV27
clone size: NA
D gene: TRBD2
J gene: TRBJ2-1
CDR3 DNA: TGTGCCAGCCTACAAGTACCGGGACTAGGGTACAATGAGCAGTTCTTC
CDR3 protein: CASLQVPGLGYNEQFF

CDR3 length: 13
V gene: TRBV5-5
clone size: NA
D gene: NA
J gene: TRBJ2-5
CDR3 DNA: TGTGCCAGCAGCTTGCAGGGCCAAGAGACCCAGTACTTC
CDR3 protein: CASSLQGQETQYF

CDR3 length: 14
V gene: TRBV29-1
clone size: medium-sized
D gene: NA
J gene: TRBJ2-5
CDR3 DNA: TGCAGCGTTGAAGGTTATCAGTTCCAAGAGACCCAGTACTTC
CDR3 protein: CSVEGYQFQETQYF

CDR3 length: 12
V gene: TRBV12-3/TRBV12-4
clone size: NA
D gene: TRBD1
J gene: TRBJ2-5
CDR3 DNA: TGTGCCAGCAGTTTAGAGACAGGGGGCCAGTACTTC
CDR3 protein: CASSLETGGQYF